What follows are 18 T cell receptor beta chains derived from one specimen sequenced in a study of T cells after yellow fever vaccination. TCRdb used MiXCR to reprocess the 5' RACE reads, holding one entry per CDR3 protein. The profile shows 250,000 to 300,000 distinct CDR3 sequences, about 5.2% of them singletons. Sequences were derived from CD4+ T cells sorted from PBMCs, sampled on the day of the yellow fever booster vaccination. All receptors come from a man aged 18 to 29 who received the YFV17D yellow fever vaccine.

Remarks on this clonotype: Germline is not matched at one junction end, which may reflect a read error. J is TRBJ2-3 and V is TRBV19; 10 nucleotides line up with TRBD2. The V gene's germline CDR1 is LNHDA and CDR2 SQIVND (reference sequence). The CDR3 sequence is 14 residues long. CDR3 protein: CASRPSGGLDTQFF. The CDR3 DNA follows: TGTGCCAGTAGACCTAGCGGGGGATTAGATACGCAGTTTTTT.

The chain employs TRBV20-1 and TRBJ2-7; weak D call: TRBD1 (5 bases). The CDR3 is made up of 14 amino acids. Deletions cut 0 bases from V and 2 bases from J, with 11 bases between. Germline loops: CDR1 DFQATT, CDR2 SNEGSKA (reference sequence). In DNA form, the CDR3 reads TGCAGTGCTAGAGACAGGGCAGGCCCCTACGAGCAGTACTTC. It is translated as CSARDRAGPYEQYF.

The chain links TRBV6-2 or TRBV6-3 to TRBJ2-5, with D maybe TRBD2 (6 bases). Germline loops: CDR1 MNHEY, CDR2 SVGEGT. The CDR3 sequence is 17 residues long. V lost 2 bases and J lost 4, with 20 bases in between. CDR3 coding DNA: TGTGCCAGCAGTTACGTCGCGGGGAGACAGTACCTAGAGACCCAGTACTTC. It specifies CASSYVAGRQYLETQYF.

The genes are TRBV2 and TRBJ2-7, with no clear D. Germline V gene data show CDR1 as SNHLY and CDR2 as FYNNEI. Between the trimmed V and J ends, which lost 4 bases and 5 bases, there was a span of 6 bases. The CDR3 is 11 residues long. CDR3 DNA: TGTGCCAGCAGTGGGGTCCACGAGCAGTACTTC. Amino acid sequence: CASSGVHEQYF.

This clonotype was recorded at least ten times. V gene TRBV6-1 combines with J gene TRBJ1-4; D gene unclear. The CDR3 spans 13 residues. V lost 6 bases to trimming and J lost 7 bases, with 12 bases between them. The germline V gene encodes CDR1 MNHNS and CDR2 SASEGT. DNA for the CDR3: TGTGCCAGCAGCCCCGGACCGGGTGAAAAACTGTTTTTT. It codes for CASSPGPGEKLFF.

The chain links TRBV12-5 to TRBJ1-1, with 8 bases fitting TRBD1. CDR1 is LGHNT and CDR2 is FRNRAP in the germline V gene. The CDR3 extends over 14 amino acids. Germline trimming cut 2 bases from V and 6 bases from J; bases unmatched to any gene: 5. CDR3 sequence (DNA): TGTGCTAGTGGTTTGATACCACAGGGGGCTGAAGCTTTCTTT. Translated, it gives CASGLIPQGAEAFF.

The V gene is TRBV20-1, the J gene TRBJ1-5; no reliable D call. Germline CDR1 and CDR2: DFQATT and SNEGSKA (reference sequence). The CDR3 extends over 13 amino acids. The V end was cut by 2 bases, the J end by 1 base, with 6 bases between. The CDR3 bases are TGCAGTGCTAGAAGTCCCAGCAATCAGCCCCAGCATTTT. It yields the protein CSARSPSNQPQHF.

There are a few counts of this clonotype. The chain has TRBV10-3 and TRBJ1-5, with 9 bases matching TRBD1. The V and J ends lost 3 bases and 6 bases, in that order; junction bases with no gene match: 6. CDR1 is ENHRY and CDR2 is SYGVKD in the germline V gene. The CDR3 totals 15 residues. CDR3: CAISESQGAGQPQHF. The CDR3 coding sequence is TGTGCCATCAGTGAATCACAGGGGGCAGGTCAGCCCCAGCATTTT.

The chain has TRBV2 and TRBJ1-5; TRBD1 agrees at 8 bases. CDR3 length: 14 residues. V lost 2 bases and J lost 6; bases outside the gene matches: 3. Germline V gives CDR1 SNHLY, CDR2 FYNNEI. CDR3 sequence reads: CASSEQGAVQPQHF. The CDR3 coding sequence is TGTGCCAGCAGTGAACAGGGGGCGGTTCAGCCCCAGCATTTT.

This clonotype was seen many times. The chain carries TRBV7-2 and TRBJ2-3; 7 bases align to TRBD1. V was clipped by 4 bases and J by 0 bases; unmatched bases: 19. The germline gives CDR1 SGHTA, CDR2 FQGNSA. The CDR3 covers 20 residues. The CDR3: CASSYTNLGVQGSSTDTQYF. The CDR3 region has the DNA TGTGCCAGCAGCTACACCAACCTAGGAGTACAGGGGAGTAGCACAGATACGCAGTATTTT.

This rearrangement joins TRBV2 to TRBJ2-4; TRBD2 matches 13 bases. Germline V lookup: CDR1 SNHLY, CDR2 FYNNEI. This CDR3 has 16 amino acids. After removal of 6 bases from V and 6 bases from J, the junction contained 8 bases not matched to a gene. The DNA of the CDR3 is TGTGCCAGCAGGGCCCCTACTAGCGGGGGGGGAAACATTCAGTACTTC. It yields the protein CASRAPTSGGGNIQYF.

Only a few counts were recorded for this clonotype. The rearrangement uses TRBV7-6 and TRBJ2-1; no clear D gene. The CDR3 has 12 residues. Germline lookup yields CDR1 SGHVS and CDR2 FNYEAQ. The ends were cut back, 2 bases at V and 8 bases at J, with 7 bases in the middle. In DNA form, the CDR3 reads TGTGCCAGCAGCTTAATATCGTATGAGCAGTTCTTC. Its protein product is CASSLISYEQFF.

A word on this clonotype: A much larger clone differs by one base, so this may be a read error. This sequence joins TRBV5-1 and TRBJ2-2; D not resolved. The CDR3 sequence is 15 residues long. Germline CDR1 and CDR2: SGHRS and YFSETQ. The V and J ends lost 8 bases and 8 bases respectively, with 22 bases between them. CDR3 in amino acids: CARRPQLGLGGELFF. DNA for the CDR3: TGCGCCAGAAGACCTCAATTGGGTTTAGGAGGGGAGCTGTTTTTT.

In this sample, this clonotype turned up many times. J is TRBJ2-2 and V is TRBV12-3 or TRBV12-4; D is perhaps TRBD1 (5 bases). The CDR3 is 14 amino acids. V lost 8 bases and J 1 base, leaving 11 bases between the germline ends. The CDR3 spells CASSRQMNTGELFF. The CDR3 bases are TGTGCCAGCTCCAGACAGATGAACACCGGGGAGCTGTTTTTT.

The chain recombines TRBV7-3 with TRBJ2-1; TRBD2 agrees at 16 bases. The CDR3 covers 16 residues. V shed 5 bases, J shed 9 bases, and the junction held 7 bases outside the gene matches. The germline V gene encodes CDR1 SGHTA and CDR2 FQGTGA. The CDR3 loop reads CASSLGTSGGAGEQFF. The CDR3 DNA reads as TGTGCCAGCAGCCTGGGGACTAGCGGGGGGGCTGGTGAGCAGTTCTTC.

The genes are TRBV6-1 and TRBJ1-5; D call uncertain. The V end lost 8 bases, the J end lost 4 bases, and 15 bases lay between the germline ends. The CDR3 covers 14 residues. Germline V gene lookup returns CDR1 MNHNS and CDR2 SASEGT. Here the CDR3 DNA reads TGTGCCAGCGGAGTGCGCGGGAGGAATCAGCCCCAGCATTTT. It is translated as CASGVRGRNQPQHF.

The rearrangement uses TRBV6-4 and TRBJ2-7; D unclear. V was cut by 2 bases and J by 3 bases, with 8 bases left in between. CDR1 is MRHNA, CDR2 SNTAGT, per germline. This CDR3 spans 13 amino acids. CDR3 residues: CASSDDVLYEQYV. The CDR3 DNA sequence: TGTGCCAGCAGTGACGATGTACTCTACGAGCAGTACGTC.

This clonotype was counted between two and nine times. The chain links TRBV5-1 to TRBJ1-5; weak D call: TRBD1 (6 bases). Trimming removed 2 bases from V and 3 bases from J, with 9 bases in between. The germline gives CDR1 SGHRS, CDR2 YFSETQ. The CDR3 extends over 14 amino acids. The DNA for the CDR3 is TGCGCCAGCAGCTTTGGGGGCCACAATCAGCCCCAGCATTTT. It encodes CASSFGGHNQPQHF.